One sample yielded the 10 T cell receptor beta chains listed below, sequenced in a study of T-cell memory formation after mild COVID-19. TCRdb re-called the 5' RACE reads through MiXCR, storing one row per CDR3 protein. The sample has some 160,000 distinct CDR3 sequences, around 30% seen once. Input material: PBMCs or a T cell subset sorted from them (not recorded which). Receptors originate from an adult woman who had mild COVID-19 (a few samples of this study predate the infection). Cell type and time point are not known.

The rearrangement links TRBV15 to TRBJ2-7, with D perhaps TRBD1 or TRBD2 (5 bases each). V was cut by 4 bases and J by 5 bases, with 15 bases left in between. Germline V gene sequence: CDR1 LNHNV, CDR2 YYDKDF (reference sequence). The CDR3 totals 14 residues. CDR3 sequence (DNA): TGTGCCACCAGCACCCTCCGGGACGAGAACGAGCAGTACTTC. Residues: CATSTLRDENEQYF.

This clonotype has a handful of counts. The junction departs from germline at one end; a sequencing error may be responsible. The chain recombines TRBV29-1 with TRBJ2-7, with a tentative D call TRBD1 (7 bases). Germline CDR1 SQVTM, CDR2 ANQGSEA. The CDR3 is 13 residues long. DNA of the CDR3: TGCAGCGTCGAAGGCCAGGGGGGATACGAGCAGTACTTC. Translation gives CSVEGQGGYEQYF.

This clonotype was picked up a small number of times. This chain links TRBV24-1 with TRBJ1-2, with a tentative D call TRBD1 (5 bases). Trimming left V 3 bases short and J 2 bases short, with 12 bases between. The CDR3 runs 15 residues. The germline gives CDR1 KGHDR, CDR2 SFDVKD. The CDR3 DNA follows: TGTGCCACCAGTGATCCTCTGGCAGGGAACTATGGCTACACCTTC. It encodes CATSDPLAGNYGYTF.

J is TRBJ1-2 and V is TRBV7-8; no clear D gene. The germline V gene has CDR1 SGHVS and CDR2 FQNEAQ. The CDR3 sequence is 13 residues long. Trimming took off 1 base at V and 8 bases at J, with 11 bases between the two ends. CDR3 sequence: CASSLGVGSGYTF. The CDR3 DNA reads TGTGCCAGCAGCTTAGGGGTAGGGAGCGGCTACACCTTC. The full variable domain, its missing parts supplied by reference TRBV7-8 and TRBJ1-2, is GAGVSQSPRYKVAKRGQDVALRCDPISGHVSLFWYQQALGQGPEFLTYFQNEAQLDKSGLPSDRFFAERPEGSVSTLKIQRTQQEDSAVYLCASSLGVGSGYTFGSGTRLTVV.

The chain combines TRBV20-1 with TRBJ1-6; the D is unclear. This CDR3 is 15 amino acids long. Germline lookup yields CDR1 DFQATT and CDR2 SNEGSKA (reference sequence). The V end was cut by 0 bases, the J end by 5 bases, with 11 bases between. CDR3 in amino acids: CSARDLGLDNSPLHF. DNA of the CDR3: TGCAGTGCTAGAGATCTAGGCTTGGATAATTCACCCCTCCACTTT.

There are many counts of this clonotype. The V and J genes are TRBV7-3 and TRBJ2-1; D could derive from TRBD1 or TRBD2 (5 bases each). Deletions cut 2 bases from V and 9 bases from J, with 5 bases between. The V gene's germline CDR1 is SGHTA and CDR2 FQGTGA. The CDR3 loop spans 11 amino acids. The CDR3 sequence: CASSLGGEQFF. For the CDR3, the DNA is TGTGCCAGCAGCTTAGGGGGTGAGCAGTTCTTC.

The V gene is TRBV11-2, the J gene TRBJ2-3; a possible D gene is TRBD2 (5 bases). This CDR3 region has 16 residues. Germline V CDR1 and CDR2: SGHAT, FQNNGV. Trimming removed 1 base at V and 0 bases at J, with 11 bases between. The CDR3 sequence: CASSLGGLGSTDTQYF. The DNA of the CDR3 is TGTGCCAGCAGCTTAGGAGGGTTAGGGAGCACAGATACGCAGTATTTT.

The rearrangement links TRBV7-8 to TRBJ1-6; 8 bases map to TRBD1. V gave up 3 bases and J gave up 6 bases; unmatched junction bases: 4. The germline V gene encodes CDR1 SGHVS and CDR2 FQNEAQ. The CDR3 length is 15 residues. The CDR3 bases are TGTGCCAGCAGCTTCGGACAGGGATCTAATTCACCCCTCCACTTT. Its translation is CASSFGQGSNSPLHF.

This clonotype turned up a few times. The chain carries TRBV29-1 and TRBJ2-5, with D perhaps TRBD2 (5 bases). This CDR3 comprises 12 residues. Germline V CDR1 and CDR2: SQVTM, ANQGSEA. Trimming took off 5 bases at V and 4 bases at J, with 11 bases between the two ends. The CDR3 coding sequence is TGCAGCGTTCTAGATGAGGGAGAGACCCAGTACTTC. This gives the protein CSVLDEGETQYF.

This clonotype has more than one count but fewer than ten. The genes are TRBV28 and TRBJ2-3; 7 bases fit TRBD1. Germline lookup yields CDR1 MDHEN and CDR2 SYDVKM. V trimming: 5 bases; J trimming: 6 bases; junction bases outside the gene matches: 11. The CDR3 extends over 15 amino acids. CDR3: CASSPPDRLVDTQYF. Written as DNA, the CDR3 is TGTGCCAGCAGTCCCCCGGACAGGTTGGTCGATACGCAGTATTTT.